The present entry profiles one T cell receptor (beta chain) with its context. A multiplex PCR was run with 60 Vbeta primers and 13 Jbeta primers. Assay: immunoSEQ multiplex PCR; the TCRdb copy retains only in-frame clones and omits some. The profile shows roughly 160,000 clones, about 80% of them singletons. The record originates from a study of cytomegalovirus exposure and HLA in healthy donors. The V and J ends lost 10 bases and 9 bases respectively, with 19 bases between them. Per the germline V gene, CDR1 is MNHNS and CDR2 is SASEGT. CDR3 length: 14 amino acids. This chain links TRBV6-1 with TRBJ1-6, with a possible D match to TRBD1 (5 bases). The origin of this receptor is a man aged 50 to 60 in good health and CMV-seropositive. Sequencing used PBMCs. CDR3 amino acids: CATTIGGESSPLHF. The CDR3 bases are TGTGCCACCACTATCGGGGGGGAGAGTTCACCCCTCCACTTT.